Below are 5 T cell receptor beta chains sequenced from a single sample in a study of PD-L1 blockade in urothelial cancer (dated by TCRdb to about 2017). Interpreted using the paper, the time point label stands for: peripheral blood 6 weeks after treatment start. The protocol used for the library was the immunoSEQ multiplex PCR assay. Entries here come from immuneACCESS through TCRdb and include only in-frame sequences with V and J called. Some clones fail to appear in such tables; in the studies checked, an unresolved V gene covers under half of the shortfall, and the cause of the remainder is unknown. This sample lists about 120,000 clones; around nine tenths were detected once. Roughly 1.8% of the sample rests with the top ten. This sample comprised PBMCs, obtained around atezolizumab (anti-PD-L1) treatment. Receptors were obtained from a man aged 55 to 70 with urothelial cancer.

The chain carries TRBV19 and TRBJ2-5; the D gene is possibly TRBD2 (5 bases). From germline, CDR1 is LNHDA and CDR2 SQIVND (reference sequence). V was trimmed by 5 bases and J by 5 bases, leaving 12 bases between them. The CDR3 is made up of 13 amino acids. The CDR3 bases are TGTGCCAGTAGTGAACTAGTATGGGAGACCCAGTACTTC. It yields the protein CASSELVWETQYF.

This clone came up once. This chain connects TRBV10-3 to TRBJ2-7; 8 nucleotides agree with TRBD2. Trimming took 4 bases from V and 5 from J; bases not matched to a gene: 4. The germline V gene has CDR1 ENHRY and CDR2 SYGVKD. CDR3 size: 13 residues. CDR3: CAISALAGNEQYF. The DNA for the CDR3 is TGTGCCATCAGTGCGCTAGCGGGTAACGAGCAGTACTTC.

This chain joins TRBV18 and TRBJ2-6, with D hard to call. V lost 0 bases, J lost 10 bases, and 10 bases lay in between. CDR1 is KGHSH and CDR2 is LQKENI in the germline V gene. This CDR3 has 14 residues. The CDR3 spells CASSPPYSPNVLTF. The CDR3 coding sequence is TGTGCCAGCTCACCACCGTACAGTCCGAACGTCCTGACTTTC.

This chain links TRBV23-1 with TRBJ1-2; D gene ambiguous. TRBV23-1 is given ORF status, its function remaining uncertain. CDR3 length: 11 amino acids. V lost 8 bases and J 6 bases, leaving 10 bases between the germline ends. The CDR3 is CASAPGHGYTF. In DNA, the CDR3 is TGCGCCAGCGCACCGGGTCATGGCTACACCTTC.

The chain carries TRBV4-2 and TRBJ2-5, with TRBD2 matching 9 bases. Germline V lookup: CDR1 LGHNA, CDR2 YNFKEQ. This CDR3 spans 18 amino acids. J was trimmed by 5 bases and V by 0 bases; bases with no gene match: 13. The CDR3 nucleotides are TGTGCCAGCAGCCAAGATTTGTCTAGCGGGGCCCTAGGGGAGACCCAGTACTTC. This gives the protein CASSQDLSSGALGETQYF.